This TCR beta chain was found in a study of T cell changes during pregnancy in multiple sclerosis. Clones were read by immunoSEQ multiplex PCR, and TCRdb kept only the in-frame ones, dropping some. Here the sample spans around 35,000 clones, less than 95% being singletons. The receptor was derived from a female donor with multiple sclerosis, enrolled in a pregnancy study. Source: CD8+ T cells from peripheral blood mononuclear cells, taken in the first trimester of pregnancy.

The chain's CDR3 is CASSWGQGITYEQYF. As DNA, the CDR3 is TGTGCCAGCAGTTGGGGACAGGGAATAACCTACGAGCAGTACTTC. V usage is TRBV27 and J usage is TRBJ2-7, with TRBD1 identical over 9 bases. The CDR3 extends over 15 amino acids. Trimming took 4 bases from V and 2 from J; bases not matched to a gene: 6. From germline, CDR1 is MNHEY and CDR2 SMNVEV (reference sequence).